The clone carrying this T cell receptor beta chain was seen a few times. As yet, its antigen is unknown. The PCR ran on 60 Vbeta and 13 Jbeta primers. Generated by immunoSEQ multiplex PCR, the TCRdb table keeps only in-frame clones and is missing some. This sample has 150,000 or so clones; about four fifths occur once, and the top ten carry roughly 4.5%. Germline V gene sequence: CDR1 MDHEN, CDR2 SYDVKM. Germline trimming cut 3 bases from V and 0 bases from J; bases unmatched to any gene: 4. The CDR3 contains 15 residues. The data stem from a study of cytomegalovirus exposure and HLA in healthy donors. Study-level results: Analysis performed later showed TCR beta chains linked to HLA being more clonally expanded than equally common others.

This chain joins TRBV28 and TRBJ2-5, with TRBD2 matching over 7 bases. The receptor comes from a woman aged 18-29 years in good health and CMV-seropositive. Sequenced: PBMCs. CDR3 nucleotide sequence: TGTGCCAGCAGTTTCGGGGGGACTTACCAAGAGACCCAGTACTTC. Amino acid sequence: CASSFGGTYQETQYF.